These T cell receptor beta chains were read from a single sample in a study of OX40 agonist ivuxolimab in advanced cancers. Profiled with immunoSEQ multiplex PCR; TCRdb holds only in-frame clones, not every one. In the table there are nearly 65,000 clones, 91% of which are singletons. The specimen was CD4+ or CD8+ T cells sorted from blood, collected in a trial of the OX40 agonist ivuxolimab. The receptors derive from an adult with an advanced solid tumor such as melanoma, head and neck, liver or kidney cancer. CDR3s include the opening cysteine and the closing phenylalanine or tryptophan. D genes are given only for firm matches. Clone size is shown for a subset of rows, as once, few, many or a class of expanded clone.

.	TRBJ2-1	TRBV7-6	once	TGTGCCAGCAGCCTAGCAGAGGGCAATGAGCAGTTCTTC	CASSLAEGNEQFF
TRBD1	TRBJ2-2	TRBV15	.	TGTGCCACCAGGGACCCGGGACAGGGGAATGGCGGGGAGCTGTTTTTT	CATRDPGQGNGGELFF
.	TRBJ2-3	TRBV27	.	TGTGCCAGCAGTCTCCGGGGGCGGAGCACAGATACGCAGTATTTT	CASSLRGRSTDTQYF
.	TRBJ2-5	TRBV29-1	.	TGCAGCTGCGGGACAAGGTCGAGGACGGAGACCCAGTACTTC	CSCGTRSRTETQYF
.	TRBJ2-3	TRBV6-6	.	TGTGCCAGCAGTTTTGTGACTGGAAGCACAGATACGCAGTATTTT	CASSFVTGSTDTQYF
TRBD2	TRBJ2-3	TRBV7-9	.	TGTGCCAGCAGCTTCCCGGGGGGAAGCACAGATACGCAGTATTTT	CASSFPGGSTDTQYF
.	TRBJ1-1	TRBV2	.	TGTGCCAGCAGATACCCAGGTTACACTGAAGCTTTCTTT	CASRYPGYTEAFF
.	TRBJ2-7	TRBV7-9	few	TGTGCCAGCAGCCCCGACGCCAGCCCCCACGAGCAGTACTTC	CASSPDASPHEQYF
TRBD2	TRBJ2-7	TRBV6-5	.	TGTGCCAGCAGTTATTCGGGACTACCCTACGAGCAGTACTTC	CASSYSGLPYEQYF
TRBD1	TRBJ2-1	TRBV27	once	TGTGCCAGCACTGTAGCCGGGACAGGGAGGATCAATGAGCAGTTCTTC	CASTVAGTGRINEQFF
TRBD2	TRBJ2-7	TRBV6-1	.	TGTGCCAGCAGTGAAGGTCAGACTAGCGAGGGTTACGAGCAGTACTTC	CASSEGQTSEGYEQYF
.	TRBJ1-5	TRBV27	.	TGTGCCAGCAGCTATGGTCCAGGGGTGTATCAGCCCCAGCATTTT	CASSYGPGVYQPQHF
TRBD1	TRBJ2-2	TRBV10-3	.	TGTGCCATCAGTGAGCCTGACAGGGCGAACACCGGGGAGCTGTTTTTT	CAISEPDRANTGELFF
TRBD1	TRBJ2-1	TRBV27	.	TGTGCCAGCAGTTTCGGGACAGGCTACAATGAGCAGTTCTTC	CASSFGTGYNEQFF
.	TRBJ1-2	TRBV7-9	.	TGTGCCAGCAGAACCTTGACAGCGGGCTATGGCTACACCTTC	CASRTLTAGYGYTF
TRBD1	TRBJ1-1	TRBV29-1	.	TGCAGCGTCGGACAGGGGGCTCAAGGTCCTGAAGCTTTCTTT	CSVGQGAQGPEAFF